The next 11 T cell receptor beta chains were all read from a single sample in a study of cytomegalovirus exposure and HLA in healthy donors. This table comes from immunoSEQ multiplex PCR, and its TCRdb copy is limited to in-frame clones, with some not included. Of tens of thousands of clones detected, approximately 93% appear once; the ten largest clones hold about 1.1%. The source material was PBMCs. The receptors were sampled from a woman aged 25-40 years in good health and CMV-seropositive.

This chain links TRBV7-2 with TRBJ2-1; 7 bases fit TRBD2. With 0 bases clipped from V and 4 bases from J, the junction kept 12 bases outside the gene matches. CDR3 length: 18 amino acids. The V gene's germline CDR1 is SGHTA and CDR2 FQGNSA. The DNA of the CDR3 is TGTGCCAGCAGCTTAGCGAGAGAAGGGCTAGCGGCGTACAATGAGCAGTTCTTC. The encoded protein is CASSLAREGLAAYNEQFF.

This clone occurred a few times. The CDR3 region has the DNA TGTGCCAGCAGACAAGGACTAGCGGGATCCTACGAGCAGTACTTC. Its translation is CASRQGLAGSYEQYF. This sequence joins TRBV13 and TRBJ2-7; 12 positions match TRBD2. This CDR3 spans 15 amino acids. From germline, CDR1 is PRHDT and CDR2 FYEKMQ (reference sequence). J was trimmed by 1 base and V by 6 bases; bases with no gene match: 4.

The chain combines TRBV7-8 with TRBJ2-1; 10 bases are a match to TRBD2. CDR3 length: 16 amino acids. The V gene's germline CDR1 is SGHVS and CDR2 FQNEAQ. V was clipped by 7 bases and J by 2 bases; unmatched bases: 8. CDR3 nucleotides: TGTGCCAGCACCCACGGGACTAGCGAAACCTACAATGAGCAGTTCTTC. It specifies CASTHGTSETYNEQFF.

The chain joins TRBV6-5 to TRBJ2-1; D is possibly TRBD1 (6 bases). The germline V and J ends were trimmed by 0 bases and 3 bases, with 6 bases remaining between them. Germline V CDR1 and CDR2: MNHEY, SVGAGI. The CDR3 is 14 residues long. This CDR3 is CASSYSTGYNEQFF. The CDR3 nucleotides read TGTGCCAGCAGTTACTCGACAGGCTACAATGAGCAGTTCTTC.

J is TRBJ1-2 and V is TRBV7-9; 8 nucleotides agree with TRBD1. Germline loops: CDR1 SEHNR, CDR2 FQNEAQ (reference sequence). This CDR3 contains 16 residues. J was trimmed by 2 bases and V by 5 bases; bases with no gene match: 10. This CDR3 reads CASSLDGSGGNYGYTF. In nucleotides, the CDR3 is TGTGCCAGCAGCCTGGATGGGTCAGGGGGCAACTATGGCTACACCTTC.

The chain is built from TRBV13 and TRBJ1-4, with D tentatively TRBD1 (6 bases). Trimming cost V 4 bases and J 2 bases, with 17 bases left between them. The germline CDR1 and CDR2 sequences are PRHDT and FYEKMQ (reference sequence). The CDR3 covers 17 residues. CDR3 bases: TGTGCCAGCAGCTATCGTGGAGGGGGGGGCACTAATGAAAAACTGTTTTTT. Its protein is CASSYRGGGGTNEKLFF.

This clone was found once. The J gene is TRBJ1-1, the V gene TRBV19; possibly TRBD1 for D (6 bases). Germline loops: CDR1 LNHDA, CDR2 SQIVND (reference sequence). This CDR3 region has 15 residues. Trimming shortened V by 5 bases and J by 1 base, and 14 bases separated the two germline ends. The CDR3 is CASSGGQGRNTEAFF. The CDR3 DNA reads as TGTGCCAGTAGTGGCGGCCAGGGGCGGAACACTGAAGCTTTCTTT.

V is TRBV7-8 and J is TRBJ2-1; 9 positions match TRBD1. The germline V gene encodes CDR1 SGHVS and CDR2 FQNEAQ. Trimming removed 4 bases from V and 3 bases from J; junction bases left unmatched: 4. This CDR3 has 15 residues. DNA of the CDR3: TGTGCCAGCAGCTCACGGACAGGGGTCTACAATGAGCAGTTCTTC. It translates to CASSSRTGVYNEQFF.

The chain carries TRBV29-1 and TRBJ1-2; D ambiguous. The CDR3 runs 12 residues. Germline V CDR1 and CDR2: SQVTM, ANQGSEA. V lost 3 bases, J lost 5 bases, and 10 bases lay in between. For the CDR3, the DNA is TGCAGCGTTGAGACAAGCCCATATGGCTACACCTTC. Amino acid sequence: CSVETSPYGYTF.

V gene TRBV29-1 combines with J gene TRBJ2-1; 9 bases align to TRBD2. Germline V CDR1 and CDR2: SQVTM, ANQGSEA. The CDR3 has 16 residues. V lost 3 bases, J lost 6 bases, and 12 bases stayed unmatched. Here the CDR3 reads CSVDSPAGGVGNEQFF. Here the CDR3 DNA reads TGCAGCGTTGACTCCCCAGCGGGAGGAGTGGGCAATGAGCAGTTCTTC.

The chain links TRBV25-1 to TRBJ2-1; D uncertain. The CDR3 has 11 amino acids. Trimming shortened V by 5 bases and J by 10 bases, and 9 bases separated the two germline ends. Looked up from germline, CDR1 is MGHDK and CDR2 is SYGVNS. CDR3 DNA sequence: TGTGCCAGCAGTATGTCGACAGAGCAGTTCTTC. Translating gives CASSMSTEQFF.